This TCR beta chain was profiled in a study of blood T cell repertoires in COVID-19. Study overall: The origin of the acute and convalescent COVID-19 samples was the United States, Italy and Spain.

Participants, about 18 to 90 years old, spanned about two dozen US areas. The study assigned cohorts using participant-reported clinical history. The study counted Cohort 3 donors as recovered given two negative PCRs, clearance, or symptom resolution. Repertoires were generated with immunoSEQ multiplex PCR, while TCRdb's copy carries only in-frame clones and drops some. The profile shows over 150,000 clones, more than 85% of them singletons. This clone was counted between two and nine times. The sequenced sample consisted of PBMCs or T cells enriched from blood (not recorded which). The receptor was derived from a woman aged 45 to 65 who had recovered from COVID-19.

The CDR3 loop reads CASSLVQGLNTEAFF. CDR3 DNA: TGCGCCAGCAGCTTGGTACAGGGCTTGAACACTGAAGCTTTCTTT. The genes are TRBV5-1 and TRBJ1-1, with a weak D call TRBD1 (6 bases). Germline V gene sequence: CDR1 SGHRS, CDR2 YFSETQ. The CDR3 consists of 15 residues. Deletions cut 0 bases from V and 0 bases from J, with 9 bases between.